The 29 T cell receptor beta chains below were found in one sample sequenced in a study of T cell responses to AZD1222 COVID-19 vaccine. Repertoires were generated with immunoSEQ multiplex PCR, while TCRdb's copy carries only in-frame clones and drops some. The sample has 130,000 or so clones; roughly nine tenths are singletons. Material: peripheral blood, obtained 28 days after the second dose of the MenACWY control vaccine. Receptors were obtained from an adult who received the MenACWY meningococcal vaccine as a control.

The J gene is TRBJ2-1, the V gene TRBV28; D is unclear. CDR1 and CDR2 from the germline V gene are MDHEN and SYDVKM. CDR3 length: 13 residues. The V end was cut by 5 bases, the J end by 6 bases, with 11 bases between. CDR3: CASSPASPNEQFF. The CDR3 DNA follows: TGTGCCAGCAGTCCCGCCTCCCCCAATGAGCAGTTCTTC.

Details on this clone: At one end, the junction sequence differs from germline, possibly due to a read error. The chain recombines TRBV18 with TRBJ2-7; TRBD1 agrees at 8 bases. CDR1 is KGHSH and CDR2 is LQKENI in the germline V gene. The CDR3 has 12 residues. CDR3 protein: CASSPQGGEQYF. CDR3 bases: TGTGCCAGCTCCCCACAGGGGGGCGAGCAGTACTTC.

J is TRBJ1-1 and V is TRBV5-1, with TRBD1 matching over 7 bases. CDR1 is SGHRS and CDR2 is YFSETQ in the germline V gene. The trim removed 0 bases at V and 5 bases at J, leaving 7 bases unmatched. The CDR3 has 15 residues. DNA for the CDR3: TGCGCCAGCAGCTTGGGAACGGGCAGGGGGACTGAAGCTTTCTTT. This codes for CASSLGTGRGTEAFF.

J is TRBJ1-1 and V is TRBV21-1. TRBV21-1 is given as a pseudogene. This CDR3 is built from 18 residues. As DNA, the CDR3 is TGTGCCAGCAGCAACAAGACCGAGGAAACACGAAAGAACACTGAAGCTTTCTTT. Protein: CASSNKTEETRKNTEAFF.

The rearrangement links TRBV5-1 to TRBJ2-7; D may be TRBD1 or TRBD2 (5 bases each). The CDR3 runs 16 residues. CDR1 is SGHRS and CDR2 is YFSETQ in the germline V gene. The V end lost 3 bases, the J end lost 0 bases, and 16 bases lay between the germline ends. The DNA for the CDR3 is TGCGCCAGCAGCTCGCCGGGACGTGAGAGCTCCTACGAGCAGTACTTC. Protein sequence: CASSSPGRESSYEQYF.

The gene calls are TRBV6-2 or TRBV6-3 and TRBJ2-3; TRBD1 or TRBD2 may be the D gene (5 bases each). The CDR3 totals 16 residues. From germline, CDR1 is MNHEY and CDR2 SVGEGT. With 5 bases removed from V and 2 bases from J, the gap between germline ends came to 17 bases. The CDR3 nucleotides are TGTGCCAGCAGTCGTGGGTTAGGGACCACCACAGATACGCAGTATTTT. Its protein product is CASSRGLGTTTDTQYF.

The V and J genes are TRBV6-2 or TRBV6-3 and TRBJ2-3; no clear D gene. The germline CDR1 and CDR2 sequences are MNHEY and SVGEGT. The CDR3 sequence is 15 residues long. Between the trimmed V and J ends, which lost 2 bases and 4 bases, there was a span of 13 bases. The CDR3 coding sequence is TGTGCCAGCAGTTACCCCCAGACTGGAGCAGATACGCAGTATTTT. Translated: CASSYPQTGADTQYF.

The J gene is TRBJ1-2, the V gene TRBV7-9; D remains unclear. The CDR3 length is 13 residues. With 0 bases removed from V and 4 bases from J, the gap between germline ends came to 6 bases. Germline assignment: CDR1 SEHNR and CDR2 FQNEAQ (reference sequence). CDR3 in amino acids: CASSLAEAYGYTF. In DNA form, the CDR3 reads TGTGCCAGCAGCTTAGCAGAGGCCTATGGCTACACCTTC.

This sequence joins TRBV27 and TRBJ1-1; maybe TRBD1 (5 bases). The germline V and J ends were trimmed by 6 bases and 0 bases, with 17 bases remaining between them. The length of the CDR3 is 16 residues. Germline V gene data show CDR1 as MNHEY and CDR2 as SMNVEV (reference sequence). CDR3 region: CASSPRPGGVNTEAFF. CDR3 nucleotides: TGTGCCAGCAGCCCAAGGCCCGGGGGTGTGAACACTGAAGCTTTCTTT.

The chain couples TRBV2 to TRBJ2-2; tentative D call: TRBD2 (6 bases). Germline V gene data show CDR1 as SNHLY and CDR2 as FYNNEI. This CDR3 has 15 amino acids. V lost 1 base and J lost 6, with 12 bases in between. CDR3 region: CASSEDPSAAGELFF. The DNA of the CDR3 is TGTGCCAGCAGTGAAGACCCTAGCGCTGCCGGGGAGCTGTTTTTT.

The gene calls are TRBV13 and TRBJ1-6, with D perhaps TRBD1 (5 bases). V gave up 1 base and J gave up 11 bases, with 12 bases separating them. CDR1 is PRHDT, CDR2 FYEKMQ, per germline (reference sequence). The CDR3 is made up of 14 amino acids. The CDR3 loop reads CASSLEVRGAPLHF. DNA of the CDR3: TGTGCCAGCAGCTTAGAAGTACGGGGGGCACCCCTCCACTTT.

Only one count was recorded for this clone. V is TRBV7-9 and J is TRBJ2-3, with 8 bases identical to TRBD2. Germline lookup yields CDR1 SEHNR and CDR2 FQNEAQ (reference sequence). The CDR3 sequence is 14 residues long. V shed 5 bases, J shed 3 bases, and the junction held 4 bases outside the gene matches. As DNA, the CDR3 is TGTGCCAGCAGCCCCCGGGGGGGAACAGATACGCAGTATTTT. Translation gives CASSPRGGTDTQYF.

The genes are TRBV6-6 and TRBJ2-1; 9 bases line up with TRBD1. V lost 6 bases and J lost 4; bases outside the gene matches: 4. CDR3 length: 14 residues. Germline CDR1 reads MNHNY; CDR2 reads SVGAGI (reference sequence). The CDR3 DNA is TGTGCCAGCAGAGCCGGGACAGGGTACAATGAGCAGTTCTTC. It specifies CASRAGTGYNEQFF.

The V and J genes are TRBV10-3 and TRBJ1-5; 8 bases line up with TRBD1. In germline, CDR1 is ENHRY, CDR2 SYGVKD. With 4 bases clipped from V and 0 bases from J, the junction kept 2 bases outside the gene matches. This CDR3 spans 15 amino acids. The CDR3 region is CAISAGGGSNQPQHF. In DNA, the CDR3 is TGTGCCATCAGTGCAGGGGGCGGTAGCAATCAGCCCCAGCATTTT.

The CDR3 nucleotides read TGTGCCAGCCCTACAGGGTCCTACGAGCAGTACTTC. Residues: CASPTGSYEQYF. This sequence joins TRBV2 and TRBJ2-7; D perhaps matches TRBD1 (6 bases). Germline V gene lookup returns CDR1 SNHLY and CDR2 FYNNEI. The CDR3 consists of 12 residues. With 8 bases removed from V and 1 base from J, the gap between germline ends came to 9 bases.

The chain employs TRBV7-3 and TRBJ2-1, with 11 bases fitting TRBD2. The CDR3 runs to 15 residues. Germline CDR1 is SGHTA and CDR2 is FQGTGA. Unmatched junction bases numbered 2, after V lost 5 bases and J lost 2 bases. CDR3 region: CASSPTSGTYNEQFF. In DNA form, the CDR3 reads TGTGCCAGCAGCCCGACTAGCGGGACCTACAATGAGCAGTTCTTC.

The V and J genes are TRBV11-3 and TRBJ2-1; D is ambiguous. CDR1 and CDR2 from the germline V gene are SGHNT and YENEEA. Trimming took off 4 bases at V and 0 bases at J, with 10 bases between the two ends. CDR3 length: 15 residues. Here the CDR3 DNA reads TGTGCCAGCAGCTCCGGAGTTCGCTCCTACAATGAGCAGTTCTTC. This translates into CASSSGVRSYNEQFF.

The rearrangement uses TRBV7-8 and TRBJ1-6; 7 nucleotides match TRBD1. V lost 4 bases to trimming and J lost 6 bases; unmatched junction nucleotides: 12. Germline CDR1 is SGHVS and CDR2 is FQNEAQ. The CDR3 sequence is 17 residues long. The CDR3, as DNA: TGTGCCAGCAGCTCTTCATCCTGGGACAGTTTTAATTCACCCCTCCACTTT. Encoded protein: CASSSSSWDSFNSPLHF. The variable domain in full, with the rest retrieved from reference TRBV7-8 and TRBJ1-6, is GAGVSQSPRYKVAKRGQDVALRCDPISGHVSLFWYQQALGQGPEFLTYFQNEAQLDKSGLPSDRFFAERPEGSVSTLKIQRTQQEDSAVYLCASSSSSWDSFNSPLHFGNGTRLTVT.

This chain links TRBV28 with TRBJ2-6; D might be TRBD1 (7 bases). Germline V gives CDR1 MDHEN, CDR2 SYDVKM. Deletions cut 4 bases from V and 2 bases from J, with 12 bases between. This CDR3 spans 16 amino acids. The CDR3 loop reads CASSYRGGTGANVLTF. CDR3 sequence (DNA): TGTGCCAGCAGTTACAGGGGAGGAACTGGGGCCAACGTCCTGACTTTC.

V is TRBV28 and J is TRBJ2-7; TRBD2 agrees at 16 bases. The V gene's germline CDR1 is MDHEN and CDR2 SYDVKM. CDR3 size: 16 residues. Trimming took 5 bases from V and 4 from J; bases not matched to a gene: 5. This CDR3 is CASSLGTSGRVYEQYF. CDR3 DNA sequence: TGTGCCAGCAGTCTAGGGACTAGCGGGAGGGTTTACGAGCAGTACTTC.

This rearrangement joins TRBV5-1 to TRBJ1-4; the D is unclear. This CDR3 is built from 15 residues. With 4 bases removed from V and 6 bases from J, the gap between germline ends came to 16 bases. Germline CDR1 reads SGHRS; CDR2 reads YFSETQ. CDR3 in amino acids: CASSPTSSGDEKLFF. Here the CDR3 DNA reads TGCGCCAGCAGCCCCACCTCGTCAGGAGATGAAAAACTGTTTTTT.

For the CDR3, the DNA is TGTGCCTGGAATTCTTTGGATAGCAATCAGCCCCAGCATTTT. It is translated as CAWNSLDSNQPQHF. The genes are TRBV30 and TRBJ1-5; D gene uncertain. Deletions cut 4 bases from V and 0 bases from J, with 10 bases between. CDR1 is GTSNPN, CDR2 SVGIG, per germline (reference sequence). The CDR3 is 14 amino acids.

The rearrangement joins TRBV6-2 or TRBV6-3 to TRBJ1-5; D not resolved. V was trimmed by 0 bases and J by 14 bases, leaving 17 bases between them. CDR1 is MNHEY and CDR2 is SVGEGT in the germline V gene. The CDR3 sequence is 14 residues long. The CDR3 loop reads CASSYSMAVPEEHF. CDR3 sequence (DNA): TGTGCCAGCAGTTACTCGATGGCAGTACCAGAAGAGCATTTT.

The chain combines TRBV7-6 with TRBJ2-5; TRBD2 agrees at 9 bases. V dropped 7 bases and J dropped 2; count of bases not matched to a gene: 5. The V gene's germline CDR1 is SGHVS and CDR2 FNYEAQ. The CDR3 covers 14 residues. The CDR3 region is CASKPSGNQETQYF. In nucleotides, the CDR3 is TGTGCCAGCAAACCTAGCGGGAATCAAGAGACCCAGTACTTC.

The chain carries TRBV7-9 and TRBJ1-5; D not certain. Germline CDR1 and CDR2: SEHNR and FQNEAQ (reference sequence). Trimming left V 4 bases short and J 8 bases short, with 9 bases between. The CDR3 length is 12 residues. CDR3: CASSSYLEPQHF. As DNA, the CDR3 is TGTGCCAGCAGCTCGTATTTGGAGCCCCAGCATTTT. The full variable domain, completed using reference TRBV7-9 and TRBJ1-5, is DTGVSQNPRHKITKRGQNVTFRCDPISEHNRLYWYRQTLGQGPEFLTYFQNEAQLEKSRLLSDRFSAERPKGSFSTLEIQRTEQGDSAMYLCASSSYLEPQHFGDGTRLSIL.

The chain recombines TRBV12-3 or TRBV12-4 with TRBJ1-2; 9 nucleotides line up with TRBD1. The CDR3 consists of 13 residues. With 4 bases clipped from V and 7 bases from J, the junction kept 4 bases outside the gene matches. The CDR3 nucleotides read TGTGCCAGCAGTTACGGACAGGGGTTTGGCTACACCTTC. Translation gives CASSYGQGFGYTF.

The CDR3: CASSLGVLAGPDTQYF. CDR3 nucleotide sequence: TGCGCCAGCAGCTTGGGGGTTTTAGCGGGGCCAGATACGCAGTATTTT. This chain connects TRBV5-1 to TRBJ2-3; 8 bases align to TRBD2. CDR1 SGHRS and CDR2 YFSETQ come from the germline V gene. The CDR3 loop spans 16 amino acids. V was pared by 0 bases and J by 4 bases, with 7 bases of the junction left unmatched.

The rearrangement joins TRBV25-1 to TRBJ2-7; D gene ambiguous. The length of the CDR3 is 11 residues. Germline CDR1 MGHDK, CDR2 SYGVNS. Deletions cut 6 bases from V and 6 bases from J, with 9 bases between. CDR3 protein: CASRLFLEQYF. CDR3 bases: TGTGCCAGCAGACTTTTTCTCGAGCAGTACTTC.

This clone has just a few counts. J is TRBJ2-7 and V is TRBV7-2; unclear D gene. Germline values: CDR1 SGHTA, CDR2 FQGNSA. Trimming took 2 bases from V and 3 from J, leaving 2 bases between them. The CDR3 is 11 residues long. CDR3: CASSLFYEQYF. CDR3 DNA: TGTGCCAGCAGCTTATTCTACGAGCAGTACTTC. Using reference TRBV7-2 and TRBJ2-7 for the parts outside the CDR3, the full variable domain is GAGVSQSPSNKVTEKGKDVELRCDPISGHTALYWYRQSLGQGLEFLIYFQGNSAPDKSGLPSDRFSAERTGGSVSTLTIQRTQQEDSAVYLCASSLFYEQYFGPGTRLTVT.